This is a list of T cell receptor beta chains from one sample in a study of metastatic and nonmetastatic thyroid tumors. With MiXCR, TCRdb reprocessed the PCR reads. The table shows around 40,000 clones, with roughly a sixth occurring only once. The sample taken for sequencing was blood. Receptors originate from a male donor with papillary thyroid cancer or a benign thyroid nodule (not recorded which). Some clones in this sample may be carry-over from other donors' samples. CDR3s include the opening cysteine and the closing phenylalanine or tryptophan. A D gene is named only where the DNA matches it firmly. Clone size is not always given. Where it is, it says once, few, many or a class for expanded clones.

clone size: many
D gene: TRBD1
J gene: TRBJ1-2
V gene: TRBV7-9
CDR3 DNA: TGTGCCAGCAGCTTAGTAATCGCACAGGGGGCTGGCTACACCTTC
CDR3 protein: CASSLVIAQGAGYTF

clone size: medium-sized
D gene: -
J gene: TRBJ1-3
V gene: TRBV6-1
CDR3 DNA: TGTGCCAGCAGTGCGGCGGGCGAGGTTGACACCATATATTTT
CDR3 protein: CASSAAGEVDTIYF

clone size: -
D gene: TRBD1
J gene: TRBJ2-5
V gene: TRBV12-3/TRBV12-4
CDR3 DNA: TGTGCCAGCGGGAGGGGGACAGGGGCCCAAGGGACCCAGTACTTC
CDR3 protein: CASGRGTGAQGTQYF

clone size: -
D gene: -
J gene: TRBJ1-1
V gene: TRBV12-3/TRBV12-4
CDR3 DNA: TGTGCCAGCAGTTTAGCTCAGGGGCCCACTGAAGCTTTCTTT
CDR3 protein: CASSLAQGPTEAFF

clone size: few
D gene: -
J gene: TRBJ1-5
V gene: TRBV6-1
CDR3 DNA: TGTGCCAGCAGTGCAGGGATCCGTCAGCCCCAGCATTTT
CDR3 protein: CASSAGIRQPQHF

clone size: -
D gene: TRBD2
J gene: TRBJ2-7
V gene: TRBV10-3
CDR3 DNA: TGTGCCATCAGTGAAGGTGCTAGCGGTTCCTACGAGCAGTACTTC
CDR3 protein: CAISEGASGSYEQYF

clone size: many
D gene: -
J gene: TRBJ2-3
V gene: TRBV20-1
CDR3 DNA: TGCAGTGCCCGCCGGGCGGCGTACACAGATACGCAGTATTTT
CDR3 protein: CSARRAAYTDTQYF

clone size: -
D gene: TRBD2
J gene: TRBJ2-7
V gene: TRBV11-1
CDR3 DNA: TGTGCCAGCAGCTCGACTAGCGGGAGGCCCGCCTACGAGCAGTACTTC
CDR3 protein: CASSSTSGRPAYEQYF

clone size: many
D gene: TRBD2
J gene: TRBJ2-1
V gene: TRBV24-1
CDR3 DNA: TGTGCCACCAGTGATTCCACTAGCGGGAGGAATTATGAGCAGTTCTTC
CDR3 protein: CATSDSTSGRNYEQFF

clone size: -
D gene: -
J gene: TRBJ2-7
V gene: TRBV6-2/TRBV6-3
CDR3 DNA: TGTGCCAGCAGTTGGGCTAACTACGAGCAGTACTTC
CDR3 protein: CASSWANYEQYF

clone size: many
D gene: TRBD1
J gene: TRBJ2-3
V gene: TRBV3-1
CDR3 DNA: TGTGCCAGCAGCCAAGGTCCGGGACAGGGGTCAGATACGCAGTATTTT
CDR3 protein: CASSQGPGQGSDTQYF

clone size: medium-sized
D gene: -
J gene: TRBJ1-2
V gene: TRBV18
CDR3 DNA: TGTGCCAGCTCACTCAGGCAGGCCTCACTCTACTATGGCTACACCTTC
CDR3 protein: CASSLRQASLYYGYTF

clone size: few
D gene: -
J gene: TRBJ2-1
V gene: TRBV29-1
CDR3 DNA: TGCAGCGTTGAATCTCGGCGCTACAATGAGCAGTCCTTC
CDR3 protein: CSVESRRYNEQSF

clone size: many
D gene: TRBD1
J gene: TRBJ2-1
V gene: TRBV7-2
CDR3 DNA: TGTGCCAGCACCGTCGGACAGGGTGGGTACAATGAGCAGTTCTTC
CDR3 protein: CASTVGQGGYNEQFF

clone size: many
D gene: -
J gene: TRBJ1-5
V gene: TRBV5-6
CDR3 DNA: TGTGCCAGCAGCTTGTGGGGGGGCAATCAGCCCCAGCATTTT
CDR3 protein: CASSLWGGNQPQHF

clone size: few
D gene: -
J gene: TRBJ2-3
V gene: TRBV3-1
CDR3 DNA: TGTGCCAGCAGCCAAGCTTGGGTTGACCGAACAGAAGATACGCAGTATTTT
CDR3 protein: CASSQAWVDRTEDTQYF

clone size: -
D gene: -
J gene: TRBJ2-7
V gene: TRBV7-9
CDR3 DNA: TGTGCCAGCAGCTCCTGGACAGAGGCGGCCTACGAGCAGTACTTC
CDR3 protein: CASSSWTEAAYEQYF